Below are 9 T cell receptor beta chains sequenced from a single sample in a study of T cell responses to AZD1222 COVID-19 vaccine. Sequencing was performed with immunoSEQ multiplex PCR; in TCRdb, only in-frame clones are kept and a portion is missing. Altogether about 140,000 clones are present, 70% to 90% being singletons, with the ten largest covering around 3.1%. The sequencing here drew on peripheral blood, taken 28 days after the second AZD1222 dose. These receptors all stem from an adult who received the AZD1222 COVID-19 vaccine.

The chain employs TRBV27 and TRBJ1-2, with D possibly being TRBD1 (6 bases). Germline CDR1 and CDR2: MNHEY and SMNVEV (reference sequence). The ends were cut back, 5 bases at V and 8 bases at J, with 24 bases in the middle. This CDR3 contains 16 residues. CDR3 in amino acids: CASSPLPPTGLNGYTF. DNA for the CDR3: TGTGCCAGCAGTCCTCTCCCCCCCACAGGGTTAAACGGCTACACCTTC.

This chain connects TRBV7-2 to TRBJ2-7; 7 bases map to TRBD2. The germline gives CDR1 SGHTA, CDR2 FQGNSA. J gave up 2 bases and V 5 bases, and 6 bases lay outside the gene matches. The CDR3 is made up of 14 amino acids. The CDR3 loop is CASSPTAGPYEQYF. The CDR3 DNA is TGTGCCAGCAGCCCCACAGCGGGACCCTACGAGCAGTACTTC. The whole variable domain, filled in from reference TRBV7-2 and TRBJ2-7, reads GAGVSQSPSNKVTEKGKDVELRCDPISGHTALYWYRQSLGQGLEFLIYFQGNSAPDKSGLPSDRFSAERTGGSVSTLTIQRTQQEDSAVYLCASSPTAGPYEQYFGPGTRLTVT.

This clone has just one count. The chain carries TRBV20-1 and TRBJ2-2; 10 bases are a match to TRBD2. Unmatched junction bases numbered 7, after V lost 3 bases and J lost 3 bases. CDR1 and CDR2 (germline): DFQATT, SNEGSKA (reference sequence). This CDR3 contains 16 residues. CDR3 bases: TGCAGTGCTAGTTCTAGCGGGAGAAGCGACACCGGGGAGCTGTTTTTT. It specifies CSASSSGRSDTGELFF.

This clone has a single count. The rearrangement links TRBV5-4 to TRBJ2-7; possibly TRBD1 for D (6 bases). CDR1 is SGHNT and CDR2 is YYREEE in the germline V gene (reference sequence). Trimming took 4 bases from V and 4 from J, leaving 15 bases between them. This CDR3 spans 14 amino acids. The CDR3 loop reads CASSAQGPTYEQYF. The CDR3 nucleotides are TGTGCCAGCAGCGCACAGGGCCCCACTTACGAGCAGTACTTC.

The CDR3 region is CASSWRAAVKGDGRPQHF. In DNA form, the CDR3 reads TGTGCCAGCAGCTGGCGCGCCGCCGTCAAAGGGGACGGTCGGCCCCAGCATTTT. The genes are TRBV7-8 and TRBJ1-5; D may be TRBD1 (5 bases). Germline CDR1 SGHVS, CDR2 FQNEAQ. The germline V and J ends were trimmed by 4 bases and 9 bases, with 28 bases remaining between them. This CDR3 region has 18 residues.

This sequence joins TRBV10-3 and TRBJ1-1, with 10 bases aligning to TRBD1. Germline V gives CDR1 ENHRY, CDR2 SYGVKD. J was trimmed by 6 bases and V by 7 bases; bases with no gene match: 5. The CDR3 runs to 13 residues. The CDR3, as DNA: TGTGCCATCATGGGGGGACAGGGGTCTGAAGCTTTCTTT. Translated, it gives CAIMGGQGSEAFF.

This clone occurred once. This chain uses TRBV7-2 with TRBJ2-6; 9 nucleotides align to TRBD2. V shed 8 bases and J 1 base; nucleotides not matched to a gene: 9. The germline gives CDR1 SGHTA, CDR2 FQGNSA. The CDR3 contains 17 residues. The CDR3 sequence: CASPREGASSGANVLTF. The CDR3 DNA sequence: TGTGCCAGCCCGCGGGAGGGGGCCTCTTCTGGGGCCAACGTCCTGACTTTC.

The chain uses TRBV28 and TRBJ2-7; 10 nucleotides match TRBD1. The CDR3 runs 16 residues. The germline V gene encodes CDR1 MDHEN and CDR2 SYDVKM. V gave up 5 bases and J gave up 3 bases; unmatched junction bases: 10. The CDR3 nucleotides are TGTGCCAGCAGTACGGGGGGACAGGGGAAAGACTACGAGCAGTACTTC. This sequence encodes CASSTGGQGKDYEQYF.

The chain combines TRBV7-9 with TRBJ1-2; unclear D gene. The CDR3 is 13 amino acids. Germline lookup yields CDR1 SEHNR and CDR2 FQNEAQ (reference sequence). V lost 5 bases, J lost 3 bases, and 10 bases lay in between. The CDR3 coding sequence is TGTGCCAGCAGCCCCGACAACTACTATGGCTACACCTTC. This encodes CASSPDNYYGYTF.